What follows describes a single T cell receptor (beta chain). The source of the sample is a study of blood T cell repertoires in COVID-19. Study at large: Sites across the United States, Italy and Spain contributed samples from acute and convalescent COVID-19.

Germline V gene lookup returns CDR1 SEHNR and CDR2 FQNEAQ (reference sequence). V was pared by 6 bases and J by 7 bases, with 6 bases of the junction left unmatched. The length of the CDR3 is 14 residues. Source study methods: By means of reference gene primer amplification, nucleated cell counts were estimated. Profiling relied on immunoSEQ multiplex PCR, and the TCRdb table lists in-frame clones only, not all of them. For V, J and clone size, that table is used; D and trimming come from the DNA. The sample contains about 360,000 clones, around four fifths of which appear only once. V gene TRBV7-9 combines with J gene TRBJ1-6; TRBD1 matches at 7 bases. The TCR comes from a man aged 30 to 45 with active or convalescent COVID-19. Material: peripheral blood. CDR3 DNA sequence: TGTGCCAGCAGATCGGGACAGAAGAATTCACCCCTCCACTTT. It translates to CASRSGQKNSPLHF.